A selection of T cell receptor beta chains follows, all from one sample in a study of blood T cell repertoires in COVID-19. Some clones are missing from TCRdb's copy, which holds only in-frame ones; the method was immunoSEQ multiplex PCR. The data show about 34,000 clones, about 90% seen once. Source material: peripheral blood. All receptors come from an elderly man with acute or convalescent COVID-19. Each CDR3 is given with its conserved first and last residue. The order of the fields is D gene, J gene, V gene, clone size, CDR3 DNA, CDR3 protein. A D gene is named only where the DNA matches it firmly. A clone size is listed for some rows: how often the clone was seen (once, few, many), or a class if it is expanded.

d_gene: -
j_gene: TRBJ2-5
v_gene: TRBV27
abundance: once
CDR3nt: TGTGCCAGCAGAGCCGGAGGGGCGGGAACCCAGTACTTC
CDR3aa: CASRAGGAGTQYF

d_gene: -
j_gene: TRBJ2-2
v_gene: TRBV29-1
abundance: -
CDR3nt: TGCAGCGTTTTTCAGAACACCGGGGAGCTGTTTTTT
CDR3aa: CSVFQNTGELFF

d_gene: TRBD1
j_gene: TRBJ1-2
v_gene: TRBV19
abundance: -
CDR3nt: TGTGCCAGTAGTATAGACAGGACAGGGGCAGGAGGCTACACCTTC
CDR3aa: CASSIDRTGAGGYTF

d_gene: -
j_gene: TRBJ1-6
v_gene: TRBV2
abundance: -
CDR3nt: TGTGCCACCCGGGGGGGGCCGGAAAGGAACCTCCACTTT
CDR3aa: CATRGGPERNLHF

d_gene: TRBD2
j_gene: TRBJ2-1
v_gene: TRBV4-1
abundance: -
CDR3nt: TGCGCCAGCAGCGAGACTAGCGGGGGGTACGATGAGCAGTTCTTC
CDR3aa: CASSETSGGYDEQFF

d_gene: TRBD1
j_gene: TRBJ1-1
v_gene: TRBV3-1/TRBV3-2
abundance: -
CDR3nt: TGTGCCAGCAGCCCTCCCCACAGGGGCGCTGAAGCTTTCTTT
CDR3aa: CASSPPHRGAEAFF

d_gene: -
j_gene: TRBJ1-1
v_gene: TRBV2
abundance: -
CDR3nt: TGTGCCAGCAGTGAAGCGTTCAGGGACACTGAAGCTTTCTTT
CDR3aa: CASSEAFRDTEAFF

d_gene: -
j_gene: TRBJ1-6
v_gene: TRBV30
abundance: -
CDR3nt: TGTGCCTGGAGTGCACACCTCGAGGATTCACCCCTCCACTTT
CDR3aa: CAWSAHLEDSPLHF

d_gene: -
j_gene: TRBJ2-7
v_gene: TRBV25-1
abundance: -
CDR3nt: TGTGCCAGCAGTGAAGAGGGCCGGTCCTACGAGCAGTACTTC
CDR3aa: CASSEEGRSYEQYF

d_gene: TRBD1
j_gene: TRBJ2-3
v_gene: TRBV9
abundance: -
CDR3nt: TGTGCCAGCAGCAAAACAGGGGGTATAGATACGCAGTATTTT
CDR3aa: CASSKTGGIDTQYF

d_gene: -
j_gene: TRBJ2-5
v_gene: TRBV2
abundance: -
CDR3nt: TGTGCCAGCAGTGGCGGAAGAGAGACCCAGTACTTC
CDR3aa: CASSGGRETQYF